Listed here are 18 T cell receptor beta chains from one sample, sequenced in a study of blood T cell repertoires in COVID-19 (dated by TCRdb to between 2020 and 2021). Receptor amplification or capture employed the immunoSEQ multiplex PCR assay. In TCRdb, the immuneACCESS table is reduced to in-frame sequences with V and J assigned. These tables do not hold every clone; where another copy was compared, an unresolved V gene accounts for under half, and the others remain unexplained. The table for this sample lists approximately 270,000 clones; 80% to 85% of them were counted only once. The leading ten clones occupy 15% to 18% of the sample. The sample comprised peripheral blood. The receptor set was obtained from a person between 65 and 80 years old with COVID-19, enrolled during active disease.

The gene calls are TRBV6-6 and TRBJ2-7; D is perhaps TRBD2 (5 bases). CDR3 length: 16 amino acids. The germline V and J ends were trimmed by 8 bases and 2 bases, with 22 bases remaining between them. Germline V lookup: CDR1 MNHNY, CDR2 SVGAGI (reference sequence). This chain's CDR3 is CASGLASPTGAYEQYF. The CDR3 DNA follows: TGTGCCAGCGGGTTAGCTTCACCCACCGGGGCCTACGAGCAGTACTTC.

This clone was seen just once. The CDR3 is CASSQPGHKATNEKLFF. In DNA form, the CDR3 reads TGCGCCAGCAGCCAGCCGGGACACAAAGCAACTAATGAAAAACTGTTTTTT. This chain links TRBV4-3 with TRBJ1-4; TRBD1 might be the D (6 bases). Germline-derived CDR1 and CDR2 are LGHNA and YSLEER. V dropped 3 bases and J dropped 0 bases, with 14 bases sitting between them. There are 17 residues in the CDR3.

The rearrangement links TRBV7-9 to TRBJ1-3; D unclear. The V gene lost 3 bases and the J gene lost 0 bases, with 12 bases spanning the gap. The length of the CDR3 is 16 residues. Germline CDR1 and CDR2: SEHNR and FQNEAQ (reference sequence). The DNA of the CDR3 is TGTGCCAGCAGCTTCTGGCGGCAAACCTCTGGAAACACCATATATTTT. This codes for CASSFWRQTSGNTIYF.

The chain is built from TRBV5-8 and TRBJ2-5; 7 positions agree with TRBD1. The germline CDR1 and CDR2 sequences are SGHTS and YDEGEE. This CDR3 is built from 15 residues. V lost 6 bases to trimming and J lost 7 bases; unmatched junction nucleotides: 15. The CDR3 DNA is TGTGCCAGCACACGCGACCTATCAACAGGGGCGACCCAGTACTTC. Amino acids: CASTRDLSTGATQYF.

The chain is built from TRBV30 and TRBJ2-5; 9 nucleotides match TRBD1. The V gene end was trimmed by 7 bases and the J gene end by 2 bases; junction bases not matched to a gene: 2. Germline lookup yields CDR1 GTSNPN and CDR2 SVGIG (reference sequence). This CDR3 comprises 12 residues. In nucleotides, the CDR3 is TGTGCCTCAGGGACAGGGCAAGAGACCCAGTACTTC. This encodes CASGTGQETQYF.

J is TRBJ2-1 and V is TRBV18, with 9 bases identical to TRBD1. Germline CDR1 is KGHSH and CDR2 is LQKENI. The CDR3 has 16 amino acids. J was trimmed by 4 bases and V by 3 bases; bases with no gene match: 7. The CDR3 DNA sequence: TGTGCCAGCTCACCCCAGACAGGGGGTACGTACAATGAGCAGTTCTTC. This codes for CASSPQTGGTYNEQFF.

This CDR3 reads CASSYGQGEDTGELFF. The CDR3 DNA is TGTGCCAGCAGCTACGGACAGGGAGAGGACACCGGGGAGCTGTTTTTT. The V and J genes are TRBV5-6 and TRBJ2-2, with 8 positions matching TRBD1. Germline V gene sequence: CDR1 SGHDT, CDR2 YYEEEE. The junction had 7 bases not matched to a gene; V was cut back by 3 bases and J by 3 bases. This CDR3 is built from 16 residues.

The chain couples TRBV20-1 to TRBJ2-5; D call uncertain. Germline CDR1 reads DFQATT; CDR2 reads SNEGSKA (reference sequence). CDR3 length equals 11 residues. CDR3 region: CSPFQQETQYF. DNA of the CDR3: TGCAGCCCTTTTCAGCAAGAGACCCAGTACTTC.

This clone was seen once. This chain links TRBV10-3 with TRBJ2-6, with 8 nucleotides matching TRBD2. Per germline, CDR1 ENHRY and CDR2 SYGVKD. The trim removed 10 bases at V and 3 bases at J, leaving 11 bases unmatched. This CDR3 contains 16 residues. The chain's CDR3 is CATTRGGHSGANVLTF. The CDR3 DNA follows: TGTGCCACCACACGGGGGGGGCACAGTGGGGCCAACGTCCTGACTTTC.

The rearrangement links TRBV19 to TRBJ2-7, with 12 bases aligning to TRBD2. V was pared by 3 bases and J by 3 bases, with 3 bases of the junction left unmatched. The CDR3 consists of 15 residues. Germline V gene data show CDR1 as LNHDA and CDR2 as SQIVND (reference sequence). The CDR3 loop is CASSILAGGIYEQYF. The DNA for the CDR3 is TGTGCCAGTAGTATCCTAGCGGGAGGGATCTACGAGCAGTACTTC.

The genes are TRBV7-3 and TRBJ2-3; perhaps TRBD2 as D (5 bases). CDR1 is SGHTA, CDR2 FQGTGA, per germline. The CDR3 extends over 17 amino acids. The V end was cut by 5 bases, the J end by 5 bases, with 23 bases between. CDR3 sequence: CASSPSSGSGLGDTQYF. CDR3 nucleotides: TGTGCCAGCAGCCCTTCGAGTGGAAGCGGTTTGGGAGATACGCAGTATTTT.

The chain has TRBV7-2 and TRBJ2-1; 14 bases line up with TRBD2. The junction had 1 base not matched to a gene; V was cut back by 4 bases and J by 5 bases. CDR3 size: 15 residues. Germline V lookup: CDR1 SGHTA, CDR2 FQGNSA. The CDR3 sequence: CASSWGLAGDNEQFF. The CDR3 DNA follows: TGTGCCAGCAGCTGGGGACTAGCGGGGGACAATGAGCAGTTCTTC.

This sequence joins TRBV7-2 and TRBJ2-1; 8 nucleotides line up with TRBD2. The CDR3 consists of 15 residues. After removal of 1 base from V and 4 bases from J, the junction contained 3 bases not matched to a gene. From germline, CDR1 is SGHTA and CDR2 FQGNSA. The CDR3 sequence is CASSLGASGYNEQFF. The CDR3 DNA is TGTGCCAGCAGCTTAGGCGCTAGCGGGTACAATGAGCAGTTCTTC.

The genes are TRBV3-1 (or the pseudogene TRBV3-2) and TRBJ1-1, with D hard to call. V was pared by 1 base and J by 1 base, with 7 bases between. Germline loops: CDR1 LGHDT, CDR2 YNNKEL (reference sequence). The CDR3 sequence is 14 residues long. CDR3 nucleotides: TGTGCCAGCAGCCAAGGGTACGGGAACACTGAAGCTTTCTTT. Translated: CASSQGYGNTEAFF.

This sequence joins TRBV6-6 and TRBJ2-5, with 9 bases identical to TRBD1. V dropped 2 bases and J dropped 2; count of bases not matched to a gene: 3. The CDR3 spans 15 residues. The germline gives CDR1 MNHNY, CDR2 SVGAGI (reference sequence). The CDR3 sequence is CASSYHRGPQETQYF. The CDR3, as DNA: TGTGCCAGCAGTTACCACAGGGGGCCACAAGAGACCCAGTACTTC.

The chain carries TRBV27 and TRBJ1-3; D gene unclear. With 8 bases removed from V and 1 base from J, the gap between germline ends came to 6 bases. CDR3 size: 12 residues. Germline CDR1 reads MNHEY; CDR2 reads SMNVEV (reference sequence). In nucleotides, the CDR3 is TGTGCCAGCTCCAATTCTGGAAACACCATATATTTT. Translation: CASSNSGNTIYF.

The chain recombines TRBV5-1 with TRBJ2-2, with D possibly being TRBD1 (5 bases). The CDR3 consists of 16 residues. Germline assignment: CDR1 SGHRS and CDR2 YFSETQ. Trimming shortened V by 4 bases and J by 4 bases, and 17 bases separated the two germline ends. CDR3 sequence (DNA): TGCGCCAGCAGCCCGGGTTCTCGTCAGGGCACCGGGGAGCTGTTTTTT. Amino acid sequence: CASSPGSRQGTGELFF.

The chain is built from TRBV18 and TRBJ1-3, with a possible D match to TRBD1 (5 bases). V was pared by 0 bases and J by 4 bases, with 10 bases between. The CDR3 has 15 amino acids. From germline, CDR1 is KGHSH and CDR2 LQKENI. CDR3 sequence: CASSPPSRVGNTIYF. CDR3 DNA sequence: TGTGCCAGCTCACCACCGTCCAGGGTCGGAAACACCATATATTTT.